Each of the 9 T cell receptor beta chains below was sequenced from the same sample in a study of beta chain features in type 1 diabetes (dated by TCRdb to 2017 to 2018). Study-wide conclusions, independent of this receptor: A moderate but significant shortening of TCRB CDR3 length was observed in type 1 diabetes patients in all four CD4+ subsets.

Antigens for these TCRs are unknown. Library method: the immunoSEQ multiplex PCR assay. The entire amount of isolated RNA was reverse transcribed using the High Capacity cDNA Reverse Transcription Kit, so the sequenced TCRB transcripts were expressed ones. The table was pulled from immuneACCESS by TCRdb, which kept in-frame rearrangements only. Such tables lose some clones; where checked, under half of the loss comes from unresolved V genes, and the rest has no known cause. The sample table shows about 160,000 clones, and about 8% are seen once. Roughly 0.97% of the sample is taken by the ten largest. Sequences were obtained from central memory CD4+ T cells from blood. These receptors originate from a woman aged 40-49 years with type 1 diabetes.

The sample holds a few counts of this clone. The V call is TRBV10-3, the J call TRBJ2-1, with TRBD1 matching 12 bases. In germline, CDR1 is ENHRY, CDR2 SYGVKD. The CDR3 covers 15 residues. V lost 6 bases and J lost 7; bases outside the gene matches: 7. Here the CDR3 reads CAIRDRDRGLNEQFF. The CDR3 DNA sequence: TGTGCCATCAGAGACCGGGACAGGGGGCTAAATGAGCAGTTCTTC.

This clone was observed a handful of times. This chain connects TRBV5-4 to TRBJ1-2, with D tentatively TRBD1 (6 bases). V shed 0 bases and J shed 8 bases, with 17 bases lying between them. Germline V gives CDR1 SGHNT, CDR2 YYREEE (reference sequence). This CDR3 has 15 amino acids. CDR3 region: CASSLEGGALGGYTF. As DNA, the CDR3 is TGTGCCAGCAGCTTGGAAGGGGGGGCCCTCGGAGGCTACACCTTC.

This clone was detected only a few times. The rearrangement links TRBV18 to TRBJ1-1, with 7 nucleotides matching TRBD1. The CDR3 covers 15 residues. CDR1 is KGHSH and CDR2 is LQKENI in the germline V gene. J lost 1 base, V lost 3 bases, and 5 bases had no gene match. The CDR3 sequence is CASSPGTVTNTEAFF. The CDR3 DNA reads TGTGCCAGCTCACCCGGGACAGTCACGAACACTGAAGCTTTCTTT.

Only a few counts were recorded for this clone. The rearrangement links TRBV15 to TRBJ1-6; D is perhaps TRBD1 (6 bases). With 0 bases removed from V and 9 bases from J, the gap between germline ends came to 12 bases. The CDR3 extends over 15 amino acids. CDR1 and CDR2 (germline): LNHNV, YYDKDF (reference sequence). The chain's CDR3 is CATSREAGVGSPLHF. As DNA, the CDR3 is TGTGCCACCAGCAGAGAAGCAGGGGTAGGTTCACCCCTCCACTTT.

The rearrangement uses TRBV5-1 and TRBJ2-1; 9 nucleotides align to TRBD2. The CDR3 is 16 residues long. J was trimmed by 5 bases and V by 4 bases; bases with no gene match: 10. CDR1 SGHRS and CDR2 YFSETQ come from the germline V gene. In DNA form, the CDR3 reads TGCGCCAGCAGCCCTCCTGGAGCGGGAGGTCACAATGAGCAGTTCTTC. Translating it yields CASSPPGAGGHNEQFF.

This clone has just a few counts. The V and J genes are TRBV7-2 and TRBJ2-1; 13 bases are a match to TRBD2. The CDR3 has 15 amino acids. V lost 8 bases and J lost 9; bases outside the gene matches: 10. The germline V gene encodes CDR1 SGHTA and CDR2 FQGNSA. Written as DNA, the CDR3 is TGTGCCAGCCTCACCCGGACTAGCGGGAGCCTTGAGCAGTTCTTC. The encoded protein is CASLTRTSGSLEQFF.

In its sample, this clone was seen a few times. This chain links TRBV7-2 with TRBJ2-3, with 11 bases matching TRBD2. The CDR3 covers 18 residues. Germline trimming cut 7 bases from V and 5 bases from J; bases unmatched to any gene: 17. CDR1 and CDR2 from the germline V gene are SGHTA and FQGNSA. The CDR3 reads CASNPGRILAGAGDTQYF. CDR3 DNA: TGTGCCAGCAATCCGGGACGTATACTAGCGGGAGCTGGAGATACGCAGTATTTT. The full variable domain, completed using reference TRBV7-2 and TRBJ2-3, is GAGVSQSPSNKVTEKGKDVELRCDPISGHTALYWYRQSLGQGLEFLIYFQGNSAPDKSGLPSDRFSAERTGGSVSTLTIQRTQQEDSAVYLCASNPGRILAGAGDTQYFGPGTRLTVL.

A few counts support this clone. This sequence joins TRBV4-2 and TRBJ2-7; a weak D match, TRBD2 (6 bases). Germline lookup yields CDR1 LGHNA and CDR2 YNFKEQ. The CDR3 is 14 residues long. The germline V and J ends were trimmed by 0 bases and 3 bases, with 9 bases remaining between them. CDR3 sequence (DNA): TGTGCCAGCAGCCAAGAAGTAGCGGACTACGAGCAGTACTTC. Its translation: CASSQEVADYEQYF.

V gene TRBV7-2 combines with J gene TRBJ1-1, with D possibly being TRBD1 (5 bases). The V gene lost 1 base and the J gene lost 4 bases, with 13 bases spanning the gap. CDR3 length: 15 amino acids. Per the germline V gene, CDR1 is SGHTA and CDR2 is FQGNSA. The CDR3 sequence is CASSLDNPGGTEAFF. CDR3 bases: TGTGCCAGCAGCTTAGATAATCCGGGGGGCACTGAAGCTTTCTTT.